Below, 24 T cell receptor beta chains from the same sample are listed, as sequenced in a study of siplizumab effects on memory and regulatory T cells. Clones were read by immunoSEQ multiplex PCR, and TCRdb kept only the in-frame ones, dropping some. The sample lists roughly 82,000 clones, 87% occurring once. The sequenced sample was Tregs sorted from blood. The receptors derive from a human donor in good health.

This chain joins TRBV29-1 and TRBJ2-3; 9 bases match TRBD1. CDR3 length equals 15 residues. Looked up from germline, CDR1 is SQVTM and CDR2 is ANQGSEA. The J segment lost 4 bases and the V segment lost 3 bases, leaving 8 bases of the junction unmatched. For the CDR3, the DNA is TGCAGCGTTGAGTCGGGACAGGGTATTTCAGATACGCAGTATTTT. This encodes CSVESGQGISDTQYF.

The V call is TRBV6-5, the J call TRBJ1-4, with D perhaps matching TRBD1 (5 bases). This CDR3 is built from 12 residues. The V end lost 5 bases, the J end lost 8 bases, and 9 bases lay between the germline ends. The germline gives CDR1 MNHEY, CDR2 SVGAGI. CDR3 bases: TGTGCCAGCAGTACCTGGGGGGAAAAACTGTTTTTT. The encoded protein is CASSTWGEKLFF.

The CDR3 region has the DNA TGTGCCAGCCAGGGGGTGGGGAACACTGAAGCTTTCTTT. Encoded protein: CASQGVGNTEAFF. V gene TRBV19 combines with J gene TRBJ1-1, with TRBD1 matching over 7 bases. The CDR3 spans 13 residues. Germline CDR1 and CDR2: LNHDA and SQIVND (reference sequence). V was clipped by 9 bases and J by 1 base; unmatched bases: 5.

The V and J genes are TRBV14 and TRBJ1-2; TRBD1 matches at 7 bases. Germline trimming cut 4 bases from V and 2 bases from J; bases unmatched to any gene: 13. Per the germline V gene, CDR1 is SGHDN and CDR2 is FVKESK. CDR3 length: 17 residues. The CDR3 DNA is TGTGCCAGCAGCCCCATAGCGACAGGGCCAACCAACTATGGCTACACCTTC. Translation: CASSPIATGPTNYGYTF.

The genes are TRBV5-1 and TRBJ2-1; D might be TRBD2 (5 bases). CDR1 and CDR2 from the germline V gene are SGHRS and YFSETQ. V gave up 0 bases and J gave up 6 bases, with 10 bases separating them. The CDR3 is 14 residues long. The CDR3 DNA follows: TGCGCCAGCAGCTTGGGAGCGGACCTCAATGAGCAGTTCTTC. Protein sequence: CASSLGADLNEQFF.

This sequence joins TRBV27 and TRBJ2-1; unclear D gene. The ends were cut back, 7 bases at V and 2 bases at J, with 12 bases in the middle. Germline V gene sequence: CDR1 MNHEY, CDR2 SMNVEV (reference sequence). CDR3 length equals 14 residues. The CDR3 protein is CASTSRSAYNEQFF. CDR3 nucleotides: TGTGCCAGCACATCACGGAGCGCCTACAATGAGCAGTTCTTC.

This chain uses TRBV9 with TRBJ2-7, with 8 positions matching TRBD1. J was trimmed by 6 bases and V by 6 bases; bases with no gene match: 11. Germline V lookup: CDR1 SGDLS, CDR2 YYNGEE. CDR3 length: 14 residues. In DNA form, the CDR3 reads TGTGCCAGCACCGGAGGGGACAGGTGGGGCGAGCAGTACTTC. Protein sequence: CASTGGDRWGEQYF.

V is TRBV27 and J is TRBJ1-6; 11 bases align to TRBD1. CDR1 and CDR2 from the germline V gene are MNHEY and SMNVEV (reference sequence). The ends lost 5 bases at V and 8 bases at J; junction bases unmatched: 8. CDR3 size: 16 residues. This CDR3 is CASSPGDRGSYSPLHF. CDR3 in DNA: TGTGCCAGCAGTCCAGGGGACAGGGGGTCCTATTCACCCCTCCACTTT.

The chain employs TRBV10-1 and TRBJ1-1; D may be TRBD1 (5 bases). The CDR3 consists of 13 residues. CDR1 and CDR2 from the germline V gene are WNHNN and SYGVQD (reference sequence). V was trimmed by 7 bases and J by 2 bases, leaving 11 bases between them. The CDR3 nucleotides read TGCGCCAGCACCCCCGACAGAAACACTGAAGCTTTCTTT. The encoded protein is CASTPDRNTEAFF.

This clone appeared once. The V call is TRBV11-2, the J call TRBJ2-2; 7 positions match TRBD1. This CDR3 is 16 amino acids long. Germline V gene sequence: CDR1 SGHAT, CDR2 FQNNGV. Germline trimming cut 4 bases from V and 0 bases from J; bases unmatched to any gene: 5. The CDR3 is CASSSDRTANTGELFF. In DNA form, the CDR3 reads TGTGCCAGCAGCTCGGACAGGACAGCGAACACCGGGGAGCTGTTTTTT.

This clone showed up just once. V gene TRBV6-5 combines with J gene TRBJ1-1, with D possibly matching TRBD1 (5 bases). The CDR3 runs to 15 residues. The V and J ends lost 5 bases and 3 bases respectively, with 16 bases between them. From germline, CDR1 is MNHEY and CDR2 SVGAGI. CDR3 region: CASSPLGEWDTEAFF. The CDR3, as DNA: TGTGCCAGCAGTCCTTTGGGGGAGTGGGACACTGAAGCTTTCTTT.

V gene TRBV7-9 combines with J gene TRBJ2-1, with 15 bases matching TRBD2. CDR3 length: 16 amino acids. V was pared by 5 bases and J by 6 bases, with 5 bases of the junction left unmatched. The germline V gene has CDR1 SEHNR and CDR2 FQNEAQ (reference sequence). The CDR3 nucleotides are TGTGCCAGCAGCGCCCCGGGACTAGCGGGGGGCAATGAGCAGTTCTTC. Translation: CASSAPGLAGGNEQFF.

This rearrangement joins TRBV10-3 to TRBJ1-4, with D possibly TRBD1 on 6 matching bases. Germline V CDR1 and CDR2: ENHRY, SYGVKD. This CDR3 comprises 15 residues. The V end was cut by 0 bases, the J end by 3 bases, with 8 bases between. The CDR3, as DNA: TGTGCCATCAGTGAGTCAGGACAGCCTAATGAAAAACTGTTTTTT. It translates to CAISESGQPNEKLFF.

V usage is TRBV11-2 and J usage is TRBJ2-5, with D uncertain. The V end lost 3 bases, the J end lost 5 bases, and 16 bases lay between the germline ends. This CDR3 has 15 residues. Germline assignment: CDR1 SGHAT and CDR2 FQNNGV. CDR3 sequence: CASSFLPVRVETQYF. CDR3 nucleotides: TGTGCCAGCAGCTTCCTGCCCGTTAGAGTTGAGACCCAGTACTTC.

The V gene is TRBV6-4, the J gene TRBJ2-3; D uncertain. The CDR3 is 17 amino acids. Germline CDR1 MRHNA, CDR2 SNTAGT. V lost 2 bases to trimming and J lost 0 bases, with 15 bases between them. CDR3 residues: CASSDRKLVPSTDTQYF. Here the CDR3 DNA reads TGTGCCAGCAGTGACCGAAAGTTGGTACCAAGCACAGATACGCAGTATTTT.

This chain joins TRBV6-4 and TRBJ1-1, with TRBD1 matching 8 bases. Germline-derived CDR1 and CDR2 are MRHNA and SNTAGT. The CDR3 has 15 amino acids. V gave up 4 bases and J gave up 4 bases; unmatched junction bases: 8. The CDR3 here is CASSAQQGGFTEAFF. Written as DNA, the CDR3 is TGTGCCAGCAGTGCACAACAGGGGGGGTTCACTGAAGCTTTCTTT.

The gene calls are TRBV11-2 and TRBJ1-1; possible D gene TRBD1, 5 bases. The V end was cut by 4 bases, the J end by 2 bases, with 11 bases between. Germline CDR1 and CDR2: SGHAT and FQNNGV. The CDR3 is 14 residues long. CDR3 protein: CASSSSGFNTEAFF. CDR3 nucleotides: TGTGCCAGCAGCTCTTCAGGGTTTAACACTGAAGCTTTCTTT.

The CDR3 DNA is TGTGCCAGCAGCTCCCTTTTAACAGGGGCGCCGGACACTGAAGCTTTCTTT. Translated, it gives CASSSLLTGAPDTEAFF. The chain combines TRBV5-6 with TRBJ1-1; 7 nucleotides align to TRBD1. CDR3 size: 17 residues. Losses at the gene ends were 3 bases for V and 3 bases for J; bases not matched to a gene: 14. Germline CDR1 SGHDT, CDR2 YYEEEE.

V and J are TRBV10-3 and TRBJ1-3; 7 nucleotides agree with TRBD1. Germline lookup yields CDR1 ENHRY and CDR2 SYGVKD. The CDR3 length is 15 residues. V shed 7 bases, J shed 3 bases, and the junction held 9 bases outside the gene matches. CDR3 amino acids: CAIIGTGVGGNTIYF. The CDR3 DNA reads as TGTGCCATCATAGGTACAGGGGTGGGTGGAAACACCATATATTTT.

The CDR3 coding sequence is TGTGCCAGCAACCCAGGGCAGGAGAGCTCCTACGAGCAGTACTTC. This translates into CASNPGQESSYEQYF. V gene TRBV21-1 combines with J gene TRBJ2-7; TRBD1, the D gene given by the table, was not confirmed from the DNA. TRBV21-1 is designated a pseudogene. The CDR3 is made up of 15 amino acids.

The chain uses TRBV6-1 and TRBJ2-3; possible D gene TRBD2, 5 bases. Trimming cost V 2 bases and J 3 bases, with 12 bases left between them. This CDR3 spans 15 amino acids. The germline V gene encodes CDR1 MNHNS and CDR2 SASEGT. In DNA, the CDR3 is TGTGCCAGCAGTGAAATGGGCGGGTTGACAGATACGCAGTATTTT. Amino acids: CASSEMGGLTDTQYF.

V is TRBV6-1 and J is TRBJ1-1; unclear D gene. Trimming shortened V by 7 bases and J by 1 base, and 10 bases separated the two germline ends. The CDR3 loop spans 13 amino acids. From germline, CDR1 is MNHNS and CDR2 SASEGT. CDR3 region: CASIWGGNTEAFF. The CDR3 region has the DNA TGTGCCAGCATCTGGGGTGGGAACACTGAAGCTTTCTTT.

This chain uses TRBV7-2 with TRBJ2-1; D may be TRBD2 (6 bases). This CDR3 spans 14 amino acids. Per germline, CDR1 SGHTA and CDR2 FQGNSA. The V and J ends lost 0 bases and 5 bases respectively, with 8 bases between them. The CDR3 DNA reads TGTGCCAGCAGCTTAGCGGGGGGTCACAATGAGCAGTTCTTC. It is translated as CASSLAGGHNEQFF.

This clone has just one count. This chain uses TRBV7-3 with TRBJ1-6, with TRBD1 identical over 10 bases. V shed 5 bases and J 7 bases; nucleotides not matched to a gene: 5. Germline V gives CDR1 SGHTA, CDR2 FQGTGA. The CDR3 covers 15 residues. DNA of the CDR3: TGTGCCAGCAGCCTAATGGGACAGGGGAATTCACCCCTCCACTTT. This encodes CASSLMGQGNSPLHF.